This T cell receptor (beta chain) stems from a study of T-cell reconstitution after alpha-beta-depleted transplantation in children. The table lists this clonotype with a few counts. Researchers prepared the TCRbeta library using unique molecular identifiers, the study reports. TCRdb analysed the PCR reads with MiXCR anew, one entry per CDR3 protein. The sample lists 640,000 or so distinct CDR3 sequences, approximately 16% occurring once. Sequences were derived from PBMCs from the stem cell graft donor, sampled from the stem cell graft. The TCR sequence derives from a human donor who donated a stem cell graft to a child with acute myeloid leukemia.

The CDR3: CASSSRTGPQPQHF. CDR3 nucleotides: TGCGCCAGCAGCTCGCGGACAGGGCCCCAGCCCCAGCATTTT. V usage is TRBV4-1 and J usage is TRBJ1-5; the match to TRBD1 covers 8 bases. The CDR3 spans 14 residues. J gave up 7 bases and V 5 bases, and 7 bases lay outside the gene matches. From germline, CDR1 is MGHRA and CDR2 YSYEKL.